Below are 5 T cell receptor beta chains sequenced from a single sample in a study of human T cells and chemical hapten exposure. TCRdb re-derived calls from the RACE reads in MiXCR, one entry per CDR3 protein. Here the sample spans fewer than 400,000 distinct CDR3 sequences, around 7% being singletons. Time point here: patch test 1, 2 weeks after DPC sensitization. As to treatment: therapeutic diphenylcyclopropenone sensitization with weekly scalp DPC. The specimen comprised whole blood, sampled in connection with sensitization to the hapten diphenylcyclopropenone (DPC). The receptors were sampled from a woman aged 18-30 years with alopecia areata. Some clones in this sample may be carry-over from other donors' samples.

This clonotype was picked up many times. This sequence joins TRBV10-3 and TRBJ2-2; possibly TRBD1 for D (6 bases). The CDR3 is 14 residues long. The ends were cut back, 6 bases at V and 1 base at J, with 9 bases in the middle. Germline CDR1 ENHRY, CDR2 SYGVKD. The CDR3 protein is CAISSDRNTGELFF. The DNA of the CDR3 is TGTGCCATCAGCTCGGACAGGAACACCGGGGAGCTGTTTTTT.

This clonotype was seen only a few times. The chain links TRBV28 to TRBJ1-2, with 8 bases lining up with TRBD1. Per the germline V gene, CDR1 is MDHEN and CDR2 is SYDVKM. There are 12 residues in the CDR3. V lost 8 bases and J lost 11; bases outside the gene matches: 10. For the CDR3, the DNA is TGTGCCAGCCGCCCGACAGGGGAGGTGTACACCTTC. Protein sequence: CASRPTGEVYTF.

The chain carries TRBV7-2 and TRBJ1-1; D gene unclear. Germline V CDR1 and CDR2: SGHTA, FQGNSA. The V and J ends lost 2 bases and 0 bases respectively, with 10 bases between them. The CDR3 has 15 amino acids. CDR3 in amino acids: CASSLPAELNTEAFF. CDR3 nucleotides: TGTGCCAGCAGCTTACCGGCGGAGTTGAACACTGAAGCTTTCTTT.

The chain couples TRBV29-1 to TRBJ1-1, with no clear D. This CDR3 has 13 residues. The germline CDR1 and CDR2 sequences are SQVTM and ANQGSEA. V lost 4 bases and J lost 5, with 14 bases in between. The chain's CDR3 is CSVVEQVNTEAFF. CDR3 coding DNA: TGCAGCGTTGTGGAGCAGGTTAATACTGAAGCTTTCTTT.

There are many counts of this clonotype. This sequence joins TRBV12-3 or TRBV12-4 and TRBJ1-5, with D unresolved. Trimming removed 5 bases at V and 3 bases at J, with 8 bases between. The CDR3 is 13 amino acids. CDR3 region: CASSPDLNQPQHF. DNA for the CDR3: TGTGCCAGCAGTCCCGATCTCAATCAGCCCCAGCATTTT.